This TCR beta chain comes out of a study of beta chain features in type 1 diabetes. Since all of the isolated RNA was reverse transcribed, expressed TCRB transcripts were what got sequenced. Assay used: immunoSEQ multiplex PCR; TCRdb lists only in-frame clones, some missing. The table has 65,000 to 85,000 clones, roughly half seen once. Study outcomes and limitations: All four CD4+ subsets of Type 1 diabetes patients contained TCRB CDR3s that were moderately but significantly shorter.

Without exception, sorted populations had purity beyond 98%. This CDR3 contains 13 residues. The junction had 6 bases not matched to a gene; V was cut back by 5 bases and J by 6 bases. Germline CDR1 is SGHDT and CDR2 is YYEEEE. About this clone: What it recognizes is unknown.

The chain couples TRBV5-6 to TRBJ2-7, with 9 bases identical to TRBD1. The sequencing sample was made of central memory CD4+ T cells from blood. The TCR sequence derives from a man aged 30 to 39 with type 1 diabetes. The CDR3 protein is CASRRTGAREQYF. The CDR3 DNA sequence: TGTGCCAGCAGGCGGACAGGGGCGCGCGAGCAGTACTTC.